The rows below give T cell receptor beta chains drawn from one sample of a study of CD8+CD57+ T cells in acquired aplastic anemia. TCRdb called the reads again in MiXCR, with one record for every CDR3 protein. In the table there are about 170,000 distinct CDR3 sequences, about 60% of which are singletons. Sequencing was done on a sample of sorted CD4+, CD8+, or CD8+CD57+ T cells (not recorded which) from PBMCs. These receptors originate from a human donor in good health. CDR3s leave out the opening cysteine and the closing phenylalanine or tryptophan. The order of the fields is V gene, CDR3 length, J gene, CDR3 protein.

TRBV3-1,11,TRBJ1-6,ASSQAGFSPLH
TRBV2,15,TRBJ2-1,ASSEDSGLAGISEQF
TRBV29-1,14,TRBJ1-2,SVAKGAGGSNYGYT
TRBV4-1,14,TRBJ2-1,ASSQVWTSGSDEQF
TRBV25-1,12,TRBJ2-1,ASSGLAGDNEQF
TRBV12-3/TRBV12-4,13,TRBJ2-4,ASRADRDAKNIQY
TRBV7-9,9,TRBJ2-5,ASSAQGTQY
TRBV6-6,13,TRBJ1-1,ASSYGAQGNTEAF
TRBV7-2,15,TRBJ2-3,ASSPLVGCSSTDTQY
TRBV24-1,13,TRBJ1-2,ATSDPGQGTNGYT
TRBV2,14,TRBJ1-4,ASRAFRGQSNEKLF
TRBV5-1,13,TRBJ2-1,ASSPTGLVASEQF
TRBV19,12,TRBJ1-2,ASSEWGNTYGYT
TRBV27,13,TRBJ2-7,ASSLREGVSYEQY